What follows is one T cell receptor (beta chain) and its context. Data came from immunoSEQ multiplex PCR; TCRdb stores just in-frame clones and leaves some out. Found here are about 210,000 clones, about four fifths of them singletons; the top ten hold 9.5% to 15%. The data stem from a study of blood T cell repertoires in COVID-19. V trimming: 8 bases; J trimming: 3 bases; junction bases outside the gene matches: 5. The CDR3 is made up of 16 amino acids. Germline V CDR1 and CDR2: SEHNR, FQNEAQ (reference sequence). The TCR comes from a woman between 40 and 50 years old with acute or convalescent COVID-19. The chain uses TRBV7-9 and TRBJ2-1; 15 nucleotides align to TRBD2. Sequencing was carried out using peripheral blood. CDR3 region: CASQGGLAGGYNEQFF. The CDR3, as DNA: TGTGCCAGCCAGGGGGGACTAGCGGGAGGCTACAATGAGCAGTTCTTC.